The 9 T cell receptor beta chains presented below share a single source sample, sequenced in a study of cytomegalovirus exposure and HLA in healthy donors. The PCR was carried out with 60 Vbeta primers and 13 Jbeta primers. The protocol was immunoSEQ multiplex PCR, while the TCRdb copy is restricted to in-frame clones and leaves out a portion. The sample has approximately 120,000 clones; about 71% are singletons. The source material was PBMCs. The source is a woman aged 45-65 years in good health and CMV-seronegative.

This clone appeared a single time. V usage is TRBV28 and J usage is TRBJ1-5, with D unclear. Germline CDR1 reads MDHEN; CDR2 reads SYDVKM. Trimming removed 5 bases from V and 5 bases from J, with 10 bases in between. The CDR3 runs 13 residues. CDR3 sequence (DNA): TGTGCCAGCAGTCCTAGCACGGATCAGCCCCAGCATTTT. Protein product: CASSPSTDQPQHF.

The DNA of the CDR3 is TGTGCCAGCGGATTTTCGACTGGGACACCCTCGAACACCGGGGAGCTGTTTTTT. This translates into CASGFSTGTPSNTGELFF. V and J are TRBV28 and TRBJ2-2; tentatively, D is TRBD1 (6 bases). This CDR3 comprises 18 residues. V was cut by 8 bases and J by 0 bases, with 22 bases left in between. Germline CDR1 reads MDHEN; CDR2 reads SYDVKM.

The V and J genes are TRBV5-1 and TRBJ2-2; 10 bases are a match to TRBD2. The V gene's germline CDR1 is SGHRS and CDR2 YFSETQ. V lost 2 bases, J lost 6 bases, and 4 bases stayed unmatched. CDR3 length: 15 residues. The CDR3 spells CASSFGLAGAGELFF. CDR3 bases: TGCGCCAGCAGCTTTGGGCTAGCGGGAGCCGGGGAGCTGTTTTTT.

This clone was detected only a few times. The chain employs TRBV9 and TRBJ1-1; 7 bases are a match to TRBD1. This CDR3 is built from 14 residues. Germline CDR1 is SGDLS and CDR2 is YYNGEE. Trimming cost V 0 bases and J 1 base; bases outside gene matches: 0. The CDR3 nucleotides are TGTGCCAGCAGCGTAGGGACAGGGAACACTGAAGCTTTCTTT. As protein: CASSVGTGNTEAFF.

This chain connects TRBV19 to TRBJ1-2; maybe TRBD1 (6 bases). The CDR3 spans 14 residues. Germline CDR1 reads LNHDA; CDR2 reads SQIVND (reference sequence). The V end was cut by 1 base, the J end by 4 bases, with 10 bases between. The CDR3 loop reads CASSIGTDGYGYTF. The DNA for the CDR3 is TGTGCCAGTAGTATAGGGACAGACGGCTATGGCTACACCTTC.

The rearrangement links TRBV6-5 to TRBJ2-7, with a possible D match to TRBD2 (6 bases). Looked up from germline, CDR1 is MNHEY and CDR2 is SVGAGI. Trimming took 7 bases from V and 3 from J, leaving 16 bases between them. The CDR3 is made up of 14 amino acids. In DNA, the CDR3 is TGTGCCAGCAACCTAGGGATCGGGAGCTACGAGCAGTACTTC. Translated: CASNLGIGSYEQYF.

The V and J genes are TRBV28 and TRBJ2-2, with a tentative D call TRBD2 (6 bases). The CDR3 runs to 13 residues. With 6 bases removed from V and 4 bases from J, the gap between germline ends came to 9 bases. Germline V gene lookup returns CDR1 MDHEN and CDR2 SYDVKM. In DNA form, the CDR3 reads TGTGCCAGCAGAATTAGCGGCACCGGGGAGCTGTTTTTT. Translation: CASRISGTGELFF.

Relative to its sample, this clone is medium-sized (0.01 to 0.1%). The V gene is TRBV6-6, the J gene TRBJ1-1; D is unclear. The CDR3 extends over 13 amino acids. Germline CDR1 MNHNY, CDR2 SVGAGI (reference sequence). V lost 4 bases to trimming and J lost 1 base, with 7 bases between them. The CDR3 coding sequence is TGTGCCAGCAGTTTTACAACGAACACTGAAGCTTTCTTT. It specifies CASSFTTNTEAFF.

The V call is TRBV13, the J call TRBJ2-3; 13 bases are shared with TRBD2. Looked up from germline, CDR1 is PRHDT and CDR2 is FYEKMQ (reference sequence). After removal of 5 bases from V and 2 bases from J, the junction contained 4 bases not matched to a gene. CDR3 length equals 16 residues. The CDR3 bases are TGTGCCAGCAGCCTGGGACTAGCGGGACCCACAGATACGCAGTATTTT. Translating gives CASSLGLAGPTDTQYF. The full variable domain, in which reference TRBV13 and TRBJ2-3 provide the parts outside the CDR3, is AAGVIQSPRHLIKEKRETATLKCYPIPRHDTVYWYQQGPGQDPQFLISFYEKMQSDKGSIPDRFSAQQFSDYHSELNMSSLELGDSALYFCASSLGLAGPTDTQYFGPGTRLTVL.